Included here is one TCR beta chain sequence, with context. No antigen is known for it. These data are taken from a study of T cell repertoires in cytomegalovirus infection. About the research overall: Public TCR beta signature analysis indicated the presence of both CMV infection and matching HLA type. Study findings and constraints: Clonotype analysis showed dominance of the ex vivo response by HLA-C-restricted CMV-specific TCR beta clonotypes.

TCRdb reprocessed the reads with MiXCR, giving one entry per CDR3 protein. Here the sample spans about 310,000 distinct CDR3 sequences, approximately 25% being singletons. From germline, CDR1 is SGHAT and CDR2 FQNNGV. The CDR3 has 15 amino acids. The ends were cut back, 1 base at V and 5 bases at J, with 15 bases in the middle. This receptor was identified in a human donor in good health (CMV status not recorded). Some clones in this sample may be carry-over from other donors' samples. Sequences were derived from cultured PBMCs, sampled from culture after CMV antigen stimulation. V usage is TRBV11-2 and J usage is TRBJ2-7, with TRBD1 as a possible D gene (6 bases). The CDR3 region has the DNA TGTGCCAGCAGCTTAGGACAGGTAGAGATTGACGAGCAGTACGTC. Amino acid sequence: CASSLGQVEIDEQYV.